This is a list of T cell receptor beta chains from one sample in a study of CD8 T cells in Susac syndrome. TCRdb reanalysed the immunoSEQ multiplex PCR reads using MiXCR and keeps one entry per CDR3 protein. Found here are around 230,000 distinct CDR3 sequences, 90% to 96% of them singletons; the top ten hold 0.08% to 0.11%. What was sequenced was CD4+ T cells from PBMCs. Receptors originate from a human donor with Susac syndrome. The CDR3 runs from the conserved cysteine through the conserved F or W. The D gene is left open where the match is weak. Size is stated for part of the rows, as once, few or many counts, or as a class when the clone is expanded.

cdr3_aa cdr3_nt cdr3_length d_call v_call clone_size j_call
CASSVAPFQAAEAFF TGTGCCAGCAGCGTAGCCCCCTTCCAGGCGGCTGAAGCTTTCTTT 15 - TRBV9 - TRBJ1-1
CASRGQGPAEQYF TGTGCCAGCAGGGGACAGGGGCCTGCCGAGCAGTACTTC 13 TRBD1 TRBV11-2 - TRBJ2-7
CSVSQGADIQYF TGCAGCGTTTCACAGGGGGCTGACATTCAGTACTTC 12 TRBD1 TRBV29-1 - TRBJ2-4
CATRDGANEQFF TGTGCCACCCGGGACGGAGCTAATGAGCAGTTCTTC 12 - TRBV14 - TRBJ2-1
CASSRQGGRETQYF TGCGCCAGCAGTAGGCAGGGGGGACGTGAGACCCAGTACTTC 14 - TRBV10-2 - TRBJ2-5
CASSFDRGRKKEQFF TGCGCCAGCAGCTTTGACAGGGGGCGCAAAAAGGAGCAGTTCTTC 15 TRBD1 TRBV5-1 - TRBJ2-1
CAWSVVPSGRANVLTF TGTGCCTGGAGTGTTGTCCCCAGTGGACGGGCCAACGTCCTGACTTTC 16 - TRBV30 - TRBJ2-6
CASSFPGIYEQYF TGTGCCAGCAGTTTCCCAGGGATCTACGAGCAGTACTTC 13 - TRBV28 - TRBJ2-7
CASSLATISTDTQYF TGCGCCAGCAGCTTGGCCACGATTAGCACAGATACGCAGTATTTT 15 - TRBV5-1 - TRBJ2-3
CASSRTRSSGANVLTF TGCGCCAGCAGCCGTACCCGGAGCTCTGGGGCCAACGTCCTGACTTTC 16 - TRBV4-1 once TRBJ2-6
CASSARVGPYGYTF TGTGCCAGCAGTGCGAGAGTTGGGCCCTATGGCTACACCTTC 14 - TRBV27 - TRBJ1-2
CSARAEGFQPQHF TGCAGTGCTAGGGCTGAGGGGTTTCAGCCCCAGCATTTT 13 - TRBV20-1 - TRBJ1-5
CASSLLGGVGYNEQFF TGTGCCAGCAGTTTATTAGGGGGGGTAGGCTACAATGAGCAGTTCTTC 16 - TRBV28 - TRBJ2-1
CASIPAGSSEQFF TGTGCCAGCATCCCCGCCGGCTCCAGTGAGCAGTTCTTC 13 - TRBV6-5 - TRBJ2-1
CASTAGVWETQYF TGTGCCAGCACGGCGGGAGTGTGGGAGACCCAGTACTTC 13 TRBD2 TRBV11-2 - TRBJ2-5
CASSRDGYQPQHF TGTGCCAGCTCCCGGGACGGATATCAGCCCCAGCATTTT 13 - TRBV7-9 - TRBJ1-5
CSVSRGVRTGELFF TGCAGCGTTTCAAGGGGGGTCCGCACCGGGGAGCTGTTTTTT 14 - TRBV29-1 - TRBJ2-2
CASSPPNRGRTGELFF TGTGCCAGCTCACCACCGAACAGGGGCAGGACCGGGGAGCTGTTTTTT 16 TRBD1 TRBV18 - TRBJ2-2
CSVEVGNEQFF TGCAGCGTTGAAGTGGGGAATGAGCAGTTCTTC 11 - TRBV29-1 - TRBJ2-1
CSASRPGYEQYF TGCAGTGCTTCCAGGCCAGGCTACGAGCAGTACTTC 12 - TRBV20-1 - TRBJ2-7
CASTPDRVYGYTF TGTGCCAGCACCCCGGACAGGGTCTATGGCTACACCTTC 13 TRBD1 TRBV2 - TRBJ1-2
CASSKQGGPYNEQFF TGTGCTAGCAGTAAACAGGGGGGACCCTACAATGAGCAGTTCTTC 15 TRBD1 TRBV7-7 - TRBJ2-1
CASSVSNHGYTF TGTGCCAGCAGTGTGTCAAACCATGGCTACACCTTC 12 - TRBV12-3/TRBV12-4 - TRBJ1-2
CASSFDRGGNEQFF TGTGCCAGCAGCTTTGACAGGGGTGGGAATGAGCAGTTCTTC 14 TRBD1 TRBV11-2 - TRBJ2-1
CATSPNRDQTQYF TGTGCCACCTCCCCAAACAGGGACCAGACCCAGTACTTC 13 - TRBV10-3 - TRBJ2-5
CASSFPGLQNIQYF TGTGCCAGCAGTTTCCCTGGACTCCAAAACATTCAGTACTTC 14 - TRBV25-1 - TRBJ2-4
CASSLALETQYF TGTGCCAGCAGCTTAGCGTTGGAGACCCAGTACTTC 12 - TRBV7-6 - TRBJ2-5
CASSQNPETQYF TGTGCCAGCAGCCAGAACCCGGAGACCCAGTACTTC 12 - TRBV3-1 once TRBJ2-5
CASSQVFGNIQYF TGTGCCAGCAGCCAAGTTTTTGGAAACATTCAGTACTTC 13 - TRBV14 - TRBJ2-4
CASSLVPRTGAFYEQYF TGTGCCAGCAGCTTAGTCCCTCGGACAGGGGCGTTTTACGAGCAGTACTTC 17 TRBD1 TRBV11-2 - TRBJ2-7
CASSPAPGTGSYEQYF TGCGCCAGCAGTCCGGCACCGGGCACCGGCTCCTACGAGCAGTACTTC 16 - TRBV23-1 - TRBJ2-7
CASRTGVVNTEAFF TGTGCCAGCAGGACAGGGGTGGTGAACACTGAAGCTTTCTTT 14 TRBD1 TRBV28 - TRBJ1-1
CASSPYRDRGPNEQFF TGTGCCAGCTCACCTTACCGGGACAGGGGGCCGAATGAGCAGTTCTTC 16 TRBD1 TRBV18 - TRBJ2-1
CASSLPAGGFNNEQFF TGTGCCAGCAGTTTACCGGCGGGAGGGTTCAACAATGAGCAGTTCTTC 16 TRBD2 TRBV28 - TRBJ2-1
CASSLTGGVEQYF TGTGCCAGCAGCTTAACAGGGGGAGTCGAGCAGTACTTC 13 - TRBV7-3 - TRBJ2-7
CASSEGPTDTQYF TGTGCCAGCAGCGAAGGGCCGACAGATACGCAGTATTTT 13 - TRBV2 - TRBJ2-3
CASSPTPDREKYEQYF TGCGCCAGCAGCCCGACCCCGGACAGGGAAAAATACGAGCAGTACTTC 16 TRBD1 TRBV4-1 - TRBJ2-7
CASSHDRAYEQYF TGTGCCAGCAGTCACGACAGAGCCTACGAGCAGTACTTC 13 - TRBV2 - TRBJ2-7
CASSEQTWTSGNTGELFF TGTGCCAGCAGCGAACAGACCTGGACTAGCGGGAACACCGGGGAGCTGTTTTTT 18 TRBD2 TRBV9 - TRBJ2-2
CASRSDGPDGYTF TGTGCCAGCAGATCTGACGGGCCGGATGGCTACACCTTC 13 - TRBV11-2 - TRBJ1-2